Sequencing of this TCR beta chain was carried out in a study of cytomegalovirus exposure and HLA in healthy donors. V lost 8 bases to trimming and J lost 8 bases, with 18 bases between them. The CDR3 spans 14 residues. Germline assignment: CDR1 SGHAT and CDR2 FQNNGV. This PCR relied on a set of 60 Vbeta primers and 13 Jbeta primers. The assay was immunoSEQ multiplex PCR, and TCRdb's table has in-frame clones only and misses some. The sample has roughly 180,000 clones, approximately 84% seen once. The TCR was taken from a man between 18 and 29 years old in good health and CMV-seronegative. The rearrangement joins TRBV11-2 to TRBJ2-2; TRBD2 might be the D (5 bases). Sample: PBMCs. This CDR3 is CASGKDAGTGELFF. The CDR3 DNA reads TGTGCCAGCGGGAAGGATGCGGGCACAGGGGAGCTGTTTTTT.